These 10 T cell receptor beta chains originate from one sample sequenced in a study of blood T cells in healthy people across ages (dated by TCRdb to about 2015). The library was prepared using 5' RACE. The sequencer listed for this sample is Illumina HiSeq 2500. A second PCR of about 7 to 12 cycles was run with a J-beta primer mix and a sample-barcoded 5' primer. The raw public data were reprocessed by TCRdb itself: fastp quality trimming at Q25, MiXCR clonotype calling, in-frame beta chains only. Entries that share a CDR3 protein sequence are merged under the most common genes and DNA. This sample comprises nearly 800,000 distinct CDR3 sequences, more than 50% of them detected only once. The ten most abundant clones make up 20% to 30% of the sample. Material: blood. These receptors were taken from a man aged 40-50 years in good health.

This clonotype appeared once. V and J are TRBV7-2 and TRBJ2-5, with unresolved D. The V end lost 5 bases, the J end lost 4 bases, and 11 bases lay between the germline ends. Germline V gives CDR1 SGHTA, CDR2 FQGNSA. The CDR3 has 13 amino acids. CDR3 sequence (DNA): TGTGCCAGCAGCCAGCCGCTACTAGAGACCCAGTACTTC. Amino acids: CASSQPLLETQYF. Using reference TRBV7-2 and TRBJ2-5 for the parts outside the CDR3, the full variable domain is GAGVSQSPSNKVTEKGKDVELRCDPISGHTALYWYRQSLGQGLEFLIYFQGNSAPDKSGLPSDRFSAERTGGSVSTLTIQRTQQEDSAVYLCASSQPLLETQYFGPGTRLLVL.

This sequence joins TRBV21-1 and TRBJ2-3; TRBD1, the table's D call, lacks a check against the DNA. TRBV21-1 is a pseudogene. The CDR3 loop spans 18 amino acids. CDR3 sequence reads: CASSPRGWQGAGCDTQYF. In DNA form, the CDR3 reads TGTGCCAGCAGCCCCCGAGGATGGCAGGGGGCCGGTTGTGATACGCAGTATTTT.

This chain joins TRBV5-5 and TRBJ1-5, with 10 bases aligning to TRBD1. Germline V gene lookup returns CDR1 SGHKS and CDR2 YYEKEE (reference sequence). The V and J ends lost 3 bases and 5 bases, in that order; junction bases with no gene match: 5. The CDR3 covers 15 residues. The CDR3 DNA sequence: TGTGCCAGCAGCTGGGGACAGGGGTATGATCAGCCCCAGCATTTT. Its translation is CASSWGQGYDQPQHF.

Worth noting for this clonotype: One end of the junction does not line up with germline, which may come from a read error. The chain joins TRBV20-1 to TRBJ2-3; TRBD2 agrees at 11 bases. The CDR3 extends over 15 amino acids. CDR1 is DFQATT, CDR2 SNEGSKA, per germline (reference sequence). CDR3: CSATRLAGQADMQYF. Here the CDR3 DNA reads TGCAGTGCTACCCGACTAGCGGGACAAGCAGATATGCAGTATTTT.

This clonotype appeared a few times. The J gene is TRBJ2-4, the V gene TRBV5-1; D is ambiguous. The tail of the sequence fits TRBJ2-7 better, so the J call may be wrong. Germline loops: CDR1 SGHRS, CDR2 YFSETQ. This CDR3 comprises 15 residues. CDR3 sequence: CASSPGGRVGPEQYF. DNA for the CDR3: TGCGCCAGCAGCCCGGGTGGTAGAGTGGGCCCCGAGCAGTACTTC.

This chain connects TRBV5-1 to TRBJ1-4; D is undetermined. Trimming stripped 3 bases from V and 4 bases from J, with 10 bases between. The germline V gene has CDR1 SGHRS and CDR2 YFSETQ. The CDR3 spans 14 residues. Here the CDR3 DNA reads TGCGCCAGCAGCTCGGGAGAAGATAATGAAAAACTGTTTTTT. Its translation is CASSSGEDNEKLFF. Based on the CDR3 plus reference TRBV5-1 and TRBJ1-4, the full variable domain is KAGVTQTPRYLIKTRGQQVTLSCSPISGHRSVSWYQQTPGQGLQFLFEYFSETQRNKGNFPGRFSGRQFSNSRSEMNVSTLELGDSALYLCASSSGEDNEKLFFGSGTQLSVL.

This chain connects TRBV20-1 to TRBJ2-1, with 7 bases lining up with TRBD2. Germline-derived CDR1 and CDR2 are DFQATT and SNEGSKA (reference sequence). Losses at the gene ends were 5 bases for V and 5 bases for J; bases not matched to a gene: 3. CDR3 length equals 12 residues. CDR3 region: CSAGDYNNEQFF. The CDR3 nucleotides read TGCAGTGCTGGGGACTACAACAATGAGCAGTTCTTC.

J is TRBJ2-3 and V is TRBV5-8; D could derive from TRBD1 or TRBD2 (5 bases each). Germline V gives CDR1 SGHTS, CDR2 YDEGEE. V lost 10 bases, J lost 0 bases, and 12 bases lay in between. The CDR3 has 13 amino acids. The CDR3 loop is CAVWGYSTDTQYF. The CDR3 DNA follows: TGTGCCGTTTGGGGGTATAGCACAGATACGCAGTATTTT.

This clonotype has a count of ten or more. This chain uses TRBV27 with TRBJ2-7; 14 nucleotides match TRBD2. Germline CDR1 and CDR2: MNHEY and SMNVEV (reference sequence). This CDR3 is 14 amino acids long. V shed 4 bases, J shed 5 bases, and the junction held 1 base outside the gene matches. CDR3 sequence (DNA): TGTGCCAGCAGTTCGGGACTAGCGGGAGACGAGCAGTACTTC. Translating it yields CASSSGLAGDEQYF.

This clonotype was seen just once. The rearrangement links TRBV3-1 to TRBJ2-4; D may correspond to TRBD1 or TRBD2 (5 bases each). CDR1 and CDR2 from the germline V gene are LGHDT and YNNKEL (reference sequence). V lost 0 bases, J lost 2 bases, and 17 bases lay in between. This CDR3 contains 18 residues. CDR3 nucleotide sequence: TGTGCCAGCAGCCAAGATCCGGGACGGCCAACCCCCAAAAACATTCAGTACTTC. Protein: CASSQDPGRPTPKNIQYF.